This T cell receptor beta chain was observed in a study of early T cells in non-severe SARS-CoV-2 infection. Study details: Whole-blood bulk RNA, unsorted, was sequenced, and chains were unpaired.

In the case of this clonotype: The antigen is not known.

The CDR3 loop spans 18 amino acids. V lost 0 bases, J lost 3 bases, and 9 bases stayed unmatched. Germline V gene sequence: CDR1 SGHDN, CDR2 FVKESK. Study-wide results and limits: VDJdb matching favored anti-spike CD8 responses, missing private and CD4 specificities.

Individual cDNA molecules were tagged with unique molecular identifiers, the study reported. TCRdb processed the 5' RACE reads anew with MiXCR; each CDR3 protein has one entry. Here the sample spans around 56,000 distinct CDR3 sequences, under 15% being singletons. The rearrangement joins TRBV14 to TRBJ1-1; 11 nucleotides match TRBD1. The source of this sequence is an adult who was a healthcare worker with PCR-confirmed SARS-CoV-2 infection or an uninfected control (not recorded which). The source material was whole blood, sampled at baseline. The CDR3 spells CASSQDRRTGGMYTEAFF. CDR3 nucleotides: TGTGCCAGCAGCCAAGATCGAAGGACAGGGGGCATGTACACTGAAGCTTTCTTT.